These 17 T cell receptor beta chains share one sample of origin, sequenced in a study of early T cells in non-severe SARS-CoV-2 infection. TCRdb re-called the 5' RACE reads through MiXCR, storing one row per CDR3 protein. The data hold about 22,000 distinct CDR3 sequences, with 3% to 4% observed a single time. Sequencing used whole blood. The receptors derive from an adult who was a healthcare worker with PCR-confirmed SARS-CoV-2 infection or an uninfected control (not recorded which).

This clonotype has at least ten counts. This chain links TRBV20-1 with TRBJ2-1, with a weak D call TRBD2 (5 bases). This CDR3 is built from 15 residues. The germline V gene has CDR1 DFQATT and CDR2 SNEGSKA (reference sequence). The V end was cut by 5 bases, the J end by 3 bases, with 17 bases between. This chain's CDR3 is CSAPIAWSIYNEQFF. In DNA form, the CDR3 reads TGCAGTGCTCCTATAGCGTGGAGTATCTACAATGAGCAGTTCTTC.

This clonotype was counted only a few times. The chain couples TRBV7-2 to TRBJ2-3; TRBD2 matches at 8 bases. The germline V gene has CDR1 SGHTA and CDR2 FQGNSA. The J segment lost 2 bases and the V segment lost 5 bases, leaving 6 bases of the junction unmatched. The CDR3 totals 15 residues. Written as DNA, the CDR3 is TGTGCCAGCAGCCCGTTAGCGGGGTCCACAGATACGCAGTATTTT. It is translated as CASSPLAGSTDTQYF.

This clonotype has ten or more counts. The chain combines TRBV27 with TRBJ2-7; 12 bases align to TRBD2. The CDR3 sequence is 15 residues long. Germline CDR1 reads MNHEY; CDR2 reads SMNVEV (reference sequence). V shed 8 bases and J 4 bases; nucleotides not matched to a gene: 9. CDR3 in DNA: TGTGCCAGCCGCTCCGGACTAGCGGGGTTATACGAGCAGTACTTC. Its protein product is CASRSGLAGLYEQYF.

This clonotype has a count of ten or more. This chain connects TRBV30 to TRBJ1-4; possible D gene TRBD1, 6 bases. Trimming stripped 4 bases from V and 5 bases from J, with 11 bases between. Germline assignment: CDR1 GTSNPN and CDR2 SVGIG (reference sequence). The length of the CDR3 is 13 residues. The CDR3 nucleotides read TGTGCCTGGAACAGGGCGGAAAATGAAAAACTGTTTTTT. Translation: CAWNRAENEKLFF.

This clonotype was counted many times. The J gene is TRBJ2-1, the V gene TRBV5-4; TRBD2 agrees at 7 bases. CDR1 and CDR2 (germline): SGHNT, YYREEE (reference sequence). The V and J ends lost 1 base and 9 bases, in that order; junction bases with no gene match: 10. This CDR3 comprises 15 residues. CDR3 in DNA: TGTGCCAGCAGCTTGTCAGGACTAGACTTGAGTGAGCAGTTCTTC. This encodes CASSLSGLDLSEQFF.

This clonotype was seen more than once but under ten times. V usage is TRBV7-6 and J usage is TRBJ2-7; 7 bases are a match to TRBD2. The J segment lost 0 bases and the V segment lost 4 bases, leaving 6 bases of the junction unmatched. From germline, CDR1 is SGHVS and CDR2 FNYEAQ. There are 15 residues in the CDR3. CDR3 sequence: CASSCPERDSYEQYF. DNA for the CDR3: TGTGCCAGCAGCTGCCCGGAGCGGGACTCCTACGAGCAGTACTTC.

This clonotype was counted ten times or more. V gene TRBV12-3 or TRBV12-4 combines with J gene TRBJ2-2; D is possibly TRBD2 (5 bases). The CDR3 covers 16 residues. V was cut by 3 bases and J by 0 bases, with 11 bases left in between. In nucleotides, the CDR3 is TGTGCCAGCAGTTTTGGCGGGTTCGCGAACACCGGGGAGCTGTTTTTT. Its translation: CASSFGGFANTGELFF.

In its sample, this clonotype ranks as medium-sized. The chain carries TRBV3-1 and TRBJ2-1; 7 bases fit TRBD2. The germline CDR1 and CDR2 sequences are LGHDT and YNNKEL (reference sequence). The J segment lost 2 bases and the V segment lost 0 bases, leaving 4 bases of the junction unmatched. The CDR3 has 16 amino acids. This CDR3 is CASSQDLSGAYNEQFF. CDR3 sequence (DNA): TGTGCCAGCAGCCAAGATCTAAGCGGGGCCTACAATGAGCAGTTCTTC.

This clonotype was picked up a small number of times. V gene TRBV30 combines with J gene TRBJ1-5; D is uncertain. This CDR3 is built from 14 residues. Germline V gene sequence: CDR1 GTSNPN, CDR2 SVGIG (reference sequence). Trimming shortened V by 4 bases and J by 4 bases, and 14 bases separated the two germline ends. CDR3 in amino acids: CAWTPAGVNQPQHF. Here the CDR3 DNA reads TGTGCCTGGACACCGGCCGGGGTGAATCAGCCCCAGCATTTT.

This clonotype was seen at least ten times. The gene calls are TRBV20-1 and TRBJ1-1, with TRBD1 matching over 7 bases. With V trimmed by 7 bases and J by 5 bases, 7 bases remained unmatched. This CDR3 has 12 amino acids. CDR1 is DFQATT, CDR2 SNEGSKA, per germline (reference sequence). Here the CDR3 DNA reads TGCAGTGAAGCGGACAGGCTTACTGAAGCTTTCTTT. Protein sequence: CSEADRLTEAFF.

The chain recombines TRBV29-1 with TRBJ2-3; D unclear. V was cut by 0 bases and J by 11 bases, with 12 bases left in between. CDR1 and CDR2 (germline): SQVTM, ANQGSEA. This CDR3 spans 12 amino acids. The CDR3 nucleotides read TGCAGCGTTGAAGATGGACGCCGCAAGCAGTATTTT. Amino acid sequence: CSVEDGRRKQYF.

This chain joins TRBV7-9 and TRBJ1-3, with D perhaps matching TRBD1 (5 bases). The germline V and J ends were trimmed by 2 bases and 2 bases, with 7 bases remaining between them. CDR3 length equals 14 residues. CDR1 and CDR2 from the germline V gene are SEHNR and FQNEAQ (reference sequence). The CDR3 DNA reads TGTGCCAGCAGCTTACTGGGGGCTGGAAACACCATATATTTT. This gives the protein CASSLLGAGNTIYF.

This clonotype was counted at least ten times. This chain joins TRBV20-1 and TRBJ1-2; D is possibly TRBD1 (5 bases). The CDR3 is made up of 13 amino acids. Trimming shortened V by 4 bases and J by 6 bases, and 15 bases separated the two germline ends. Germline lookup yields CDR1 DFQATT and CDR2 SNEGSKA (reference sequence). This CDR3 reads CSANQWAGDGYTF. Written as DNA, the CDR3 is TGCAGTGCTAATCAGTGGGCGGGGGATGGCTACACCTTC.

This clonotype was observed a handful of times. The chain uses TRBV11-3 and TRBJ2-4; 9 nucleotides line up with TRBD1. The V gene's germline CDR1 is SGHNT and CDR2 YENEEA. This CDR3 has 15 amino acids. V dropped 6 bases and J dropped 6; count of bases not matched to a gene: 9. The CDR3 DNA sequence: TGTGCCAGCAGTCATTCACAGGGGGCCGGAAACATTCAGTACTTC. Translation: CASSHSQGAGNIQYF.

By share, this clonotype ranks as medium-sized. This chain joins TRBV2 and TRBJ1-5; 7 bases fit TRBD1. CDR3 size: 14 residues. Germline CDR1 and CDR2: SNHLY and FYNNEI. With 6 bases clipped from V and 2 bases from J, the junction kept 4 bases outside the gene matches. DNA for the CDR3: TGTGCCAGCAGGGACGACAGGGGCAATCAGCCCCAGCATTTT. Translating gives CASRDDRGNQPQHF.

The sample holds many counts of this clonotype. The rearrangement joins TRBV5-5 to TRBJ2-2; 10 bases align to TRBD2. After removal of 4 bases from V and 6 bases from J, the junction contained 9 bases not matched to a gene. This CDR3 has 16 residues. Germline values: CDR1 SGHKS, CDR2 YYEKEE (reference sequence). Written as DNA, the CDR3 is TGTGCCAGCAGCCTGGCCGGGACTAGCGTTTCCGGGGAGCTGTTTTTT. As protein: CASSLAGTSVSGELFF. Variable domain in full (rest from reference TRBV5-5 and TRBJ2-2): DAGVTQSPTHLIKTRGQQVTLRCSPISGHKSVSWYQQVLGQGPQFIFQYYEKEERGRGNFPDRFSARQFPNYSSELNVNALLLGDSALYLCASSLAGTSVSGELFFGEGSRLTVL.

This chain joins TRBV4-2 and TRBJ2-1; TRBD1 is a possible D gene (7 bases). The germline gives CDR1 LGHNA, CDR2 YNFKEQ. With 8 bases removed from V and 12 bases from J, the gap between germline ends came to 14 bases. CDR3 length: 11 amino acids. In DNA, the CDR3 is TGTGCCAGCTCTCAGGGGGGAGGGCAGTTCTTC. It encodes CASSQGGGQFF.